A single sample gave rise to the 2 T cell receptor beta chains below, sequenced in a study of regulatory T cells in long-lasting Graves disease. As for time point: newly diagnosed GD, antithyroid drugs for less than 3 months. From RNA extracted from PBMCs, the TCR library was made. CDR3-region Arm-PCR and iRepertoire HTBI primers produced the TCR beta libraries. TCRdb reanalysed the multiplex PCR reads using MiXCR and keeps one entry per CDR3 protein. The table includes about 540,000 distinct CDR3 sequences, about 13% detected once. These data were likewise used in another study, on T cells in Graves' hyperthyroidism and ophthalmopathy.

This specimen was peripheral blood mononuclear cells (PBMCs), taken at new diagnosis, from a patient treated with antithyroid drugs. These TCRs come from a man aged 25-45 years with Graves disease.

In its sample, this clonotype was seen a few times. A far larger clone is off by one base, so a read error is likely. The chain uses TRBV6-1 and TRBJ2-1; D not resolved. The ends were cut back, 2 bases at V and 0 bases at J, with 2 bases in the middle. Germline assignment: CDR1 MNHNS and CDR2 SASEGT. The CDR3 length is 13 residues. For the CDR3, the DNA is TGTGCCAGCAGTGAACTCTCCTACAATGAGCAGTTCTTC. Amino acids: CASSELSYNEQFF.

The chain uses TRBV7-9 and TRBJ2-4; D call uncertain. The length of the CDR3 is 16 residues. Germline values: CDR1 SEHNR, CDR2 FQNEAQ (reference sequence). V was trimmed by 2 bases and J by 0 bases, leaving 11 bases between them. CDR3 protein: CASSLIQGLAKNIQYF. The CDR3 DNA is TGTGCCAGCAGCTTAATCCAAGGGTTAGCCAAAAACATTCAGTACTTC.